The next 29 T cell receptor beta chains were all read from a single sample in a study of T-cell reconstitution after alpha-beta-depleted transplantation in children. Preparing the TCRbeta library involved the use of unique molecular identifiers. TCRdb re-called the PCR reads through MiXCR, storing one row per CDR3 protein. The sample yields some 290,000 distinct CDR3 sequences, roughly 9.5% seen once. The sample here was PBMCs from the stem cell graft donor, taken from the stem cell graft. These receptors originate from a human donor who donated a stem cell graft to a child with SCID.

The chain has TRBV5-1 and TRBJ2-7, with 7 nucleotides matching TRBD2. J was trimmed by 4 bases and V by 0 bases; bases with no gene match: 7. This CDR3 has 15 amino acids. Germline loops: CDR1 SGHRS, CDR2 YFSETQ. The CDR3 region has the DNA TGCGCCAGCAGCTTGGTTGCGGGGGATTGGTACGAGCAGTACTTC. Protein sequence: CASSLVAGDWYEQYF.

In its sample, this clonotype was seen many times. The V gene is TRBV12-3 or TRBV12-4, the J gene TRBJ2-7; D remains unclear. The V gene lost 5 bases and the J gene lost 5 bases, with 10 bases spanning the gap. The CDR3 consists of 12 residues. The DNA of the CDR3 is TGTGCCAGCAGTAGCTTTCCGGACGAGCAGTACTTC. It yields the protein CASSSFPDEQYF.

This rearrangement joins TRBV6-1 to TRBJ2-2; D may be TRBD2 (6 bases). Germline loops: CDR1 MNHNS, CDR2 SASEGT. This CDR3 has 16 amino acids. The V end lost 10 bases, the J end lost 5 bases, and 23 bases lay between the germline ends. For the CDR3, the DNA is TGTGCCACCCTAGGCCCATGGGGGGAGAGGACCGGGGAGCTGTTTTTT. It yields the protein CATLGPWGERTGELFF.

CDR3 nucleotide sequence: TGCAGTGCCCACACCCGATTTAGCGGGGGTGGGTACAATGAGCAGTTCTTC. It specifies CSAHTRFSGGGYNEQFF. The chain combines TRBV20-1 with TRBJ2-1; TRBD2 matches at 9 bases. This CDR3 has 17 amino acids. V lost 6 bases, J lost 4 bases, and 16 bases stayed unmatched. Per the germline V gene, CDR1 is DFQATT and CDR2 is SNEGSKA (reference sequence).

This clonotype was observed a handful of times. This rearrangement joins TRBV20-1 to TRBJ2-1; 14 bases fit TRBD2. V trimming: 5 bases; J trimming: 1 base; junction bases outside the gene matches: 7. The germline V gene has CDR1 DFQATT and CDR2 SNEGSKA (reference sequence). This CDR3 has 17 amino acids. The chain's CDR3 is CSAPGTSGGGSYNEQFF. The CDR3, as DNA: TGCAGTGCTCCCGGGACTAGCGGGGGTGGGTCCTACAATGAGCAGTTCTTC.

The gene calls are TRBV19 and TRBJ2-3; 7 nucleotides agree with TRBD1. The V segment lost 2 bases and the J segment 4 bases; nucleotides outside the gene matches: 0. The germline CDR1 and CDR2 sequences are LNHDA and SQIVND (reference sequence). There are 13 residues in the CDR3. The CDR3: CASSIQGADTQYF. CDR3 nucleotide sequence: TGTGCCAGTAGTATACAGGGGGCAGATACGCAGTATTTT.

The V and J genes are TRBV6-1 and TRBJ2-1, with D perhaps matching TRBD2 (5 bases). The V gene's germline CDR1 is MNHNS and CDR2 SASEGT. With 5 bases removed from V and 6 bases from J, the gap between germline ends came to 17 bases. The CDR3 sequence is 15 residues long. The CDR3 loop is CASSTLPSEGNEQFF. In DNA form, the CDR3 reads TGTGCCAGCAGTACCCTCCCGTCAGAGGGCAATGAGCAGTTCTTC.

The sample holds a few counts of this clonotype. The chain links TRBV20-1 to TRBJ2-7; TRBD1 or TRBD2 may be the D gene (5 bases each). There are 13 residues in the CDR3. The germline CDR1 and CDR2 sequences are DFQATT and SNEGSKA (reference sequence). The V end was cut by 5 bases, the J end by 7 bases, with 18 bases between. DNA for the CDR3: TGCAGTGCTCCCCGGGACGTCTCGGGGGAGCAGTACTTC. As protein: CSAPRDVSGEQYF.

The rearrangement joins TRBV5-1 to TRBJ2-3; perhaps TRBD2 as D (5 bases). The CDR3 has 18 residues. Germline CDR1 and CDR2: SGHRS and YFSETQ. With 5 bases removed from V and 1 base from J, the gap between germline ends came to 23 bases. CDR3 nucleotides: TGCGCCAGCAGTTTTTTTGTGTTGGGCCGGGGAGGCACAGATACGCAGTATTTT. It yields the protein CASSFFVLGRGGTDTQYF.

This clonotype has just a few counts. The rearrangement joins TRBV5-1 to TRBJ2-2; 7 nucleotides agree with TRBD1. The CDR3 is 15 amino acids. V was pared by 0 bases and J by 6 bases, with 5 bases of the junction left unmatched. Germline CDR1 is SGHRS and CDR2 is YFSETQ. The chain's CDR3 is CASSLADRVAGELFF. The CDR3 nucleotides are TGCGCCAGCAGCTTGGCAGACAGGGTAGCCGGGGAGCTGTTTTTT.

This clonotype was counted only a few times. This chain connects TRBV12-3 or TRBV12-4 to TRBJ2-5; the D gene is possibly TRBD2 (6 bases). The CDR3 is made up of 14 amino acids. V was pared by 3 bases and J by 3 bases, with 11 bases between. The CDR3 region has the DNA TGTGCCAGCAGTTTGGCGGGGAGAGAAGAGACCCAGTACTTC. This gives the protein CASSLAGREETQYF.

The V and J genes are TRBV6-1 and TRBJ1-5; TRBD1 aligns across 8 bases. V was clipped by 3 bases and J by 8 bases; unmatched bases: 6. Germline V gives CDR1 MNHNS, CDR2 SASEGT. This CDR3 spans 14 amino acids. CDR3 bases: TGTGCCAGCAGTGAGCAGGGGGCGGTTGAGCCCCAGCATTTT. Protein sequence: CASSEQGAVEPQHF.

This rearrangement joins TRBV7-9 to TRBJ2-5; 9 bases agree with TRBD1. The V gene end was trimmed by 5 bases and the J gene end by 5 bases; junction bases not matched to a gene: 9. The germline gives CDR1 SEHNR, CDR2 FQNEAQ (reference sequence). CDR3 length equals 15 residues. This chain's CDR3 is CASSIGQGSRETQYF. DNA of the CDR3: TGTGCCAGCAGCATCGGACAGGGGTCGAGGGAGACCCAGTACTTC.

The table lists this clonotype with a few counts. The chain carries TRBV12-3 or TRBV12-4 and TRBJ2-2; 7 bases map to TRBD1. This CDR3 comprises 13 residues. The J segment lost 7 bases and the V segment lost 3 bases, leaving 2 bases of the junction unmatched. In nucleotides, the CDR3 is TGTGCCAGCAGTTTCCGACAGGGCGGGGAGCTGTTTTTT. Translating gives CASSFRQGGELFF.

The chain uses TRBV5-1 and TRBJ2-1; 14 positions match TRBD2. V shed 3 bases, J shed 6 bases, and the junction held 2 bases outside the gene matches. Germline CDR1 and CDR2: SGHRS and YFSETQ. The CDR3 has 15 amino acids. The CDR3 region has the DNA TGCGCCAGCAGCTCGGGACTAGCGGGGGTCAATGAGCAGTTCTTC. Its protein is CASSSGLAGVNEQFF.

This clonotype came up a few times. The gene calls are TRBV6-5 and TRBJ2-7, with D possibly being TRBD1 (6 bases). This CDR3 region has 13 residues. The V and J ends lost 0 bases and 6 bases respectively, with 9 bases between them. The germline V gene has CDR1 MNHEY and CDR2 SVGAGI. Here the CDR3 DNA reads TGTGCCAGCAGTTACTCGTCCAGGGGCGAGCAGTACTTC. This translates into CASSYSSRGEQYF.

This clonotype has just a few counts. This chain uses TRBV10-3 with TRBJ2-7; tentatively, D is TRBD2 (5 bases). Trimming took off 5 bases at V and 4 bases at J, with 12 bases between the two ends. The length of the CDR3 is 13 residues. Germline CDR1 ENHRY, CDR2 SYGVKD. The CDR3 here is CAISTSGLYEQYF. The DNA for the CDR3 is TGTGCCATCAGTACCTCTGGACTGTACGAGCAGTACTTC.

J is TRBJ2-7 and V is TRBV5-1, with a weak D call TRBD1 (6 bases). V was trimmed by 2 bases and J by 7 bases, leaving 13 bases between them. The CDR3 has 13 residues. CDR1 is SGHRS and CDR2 is YFSETQ in the germline V gene. The CDR3 loop is CASSFTGPGEQYF. The CDR3, as DNA: TGCGCCAGCAGCTTCACAGGGCCGGGGGAGCAGTACTTC.

This chain's CDR3 is CASSLVLGFQSEQFF. The DNA of the CDR3 is TGTGCCAGCAGCTTAGTCTTGGGTTTTCAGAGTGAGCAGTTCTTC. J is TRBJ2-1 and V is TRBV7-2, with no clear D. V lost 1 base, J lost 9 bases, and 16 bases lay in between. Germline V gene lookup returns CDR1 SGHTA and CDR2 FQGNSA. CDR3 length: 15 amino acids. Together with reference TRBV7-2 and TRBJ2-1, the CDR3 gives the full variable domain: GAGVSQSPSNKVTEKGKDVELRCDPISGHTALYWYRQSLGQGLEFLIYFQGNSAPDKSGLPSDRFSAERTGGSVSTLTIQRTQQEDSAVYLCASSLVLGFQSEQFFGPGTRLTVL.

Only a few counts were recorded for this clonotype. J is TRBJ2-2 and V is TRBV7-6, with D possibly matching TRBD1 (6 bases). CDR1 and CDR2 (germline): SGHVS, FNYEAQ. Trimming took 5 bases from V and 5 from J, leaving 15 bases between them. This CDR3 spans 15 amino acids. In DNA form, the CDR3 reads TGTGCCAGCAGCCCCGGGACAAGGGAAACCGGGGAGCTGTTTTTT. Translating gives CASSPGTRETGELFF. Using reference TRBV7-6 and TRBJ2-2 for the parts outside the CDR3, the full variable domain is GAGVSQSPRYKVTKRGQDVALRCDPISGHVSLYWYRQALGQGPEFLTYFNYEAQQDKSGLPNDRFSAERPEGSISTLTIQRTEQRDSAMYRCASSPGTRETGELFFGEGSRLTVL.

This chain connects TRBV3-1 to TRBJ1-5; D is ambiguous. Trimming removed 0 bases from V and 3 bases from J, with 9 bases in between. The germline gives CDR1 LGHDT, CDR2 YNNKEL (reference sequence). CDR3 length equals 15 residues. The CDR3 coding sequence is TGTGCCAGCAGCCAAGATCAAGCAGTCAATCAGCCCCAGCATTTT. Its protein product is CASSQDQAVNQPQHF.

The table lists this clonotype with many counts. The chain couples TRBV7-8 to TRBJ1-1, with D uncertain. This CDR3 has 14 amino acids. V dropped 7 bases and J dropped 3 bases, with 15 bases sitting between them. CDR1 and CDR2 from the germline V gene are SGHVS and FQNEAQ. The CDR3 nucleotides read TGTGCCAGCATCGCCAGGCCCCTCGACACTGAAGCTTTCTTT. It is translated as CASIARPLDTEAFF.

This clonotype was observed a few times. The rearrangement links TRBV19 to TRBJ2-6, with D tentatively TRBD1 (6 bases). V shed 5 bases and J shed 3 bases, with 11 bases lying between them. CDR3 length: 15 amino acids. Germline V gene data show CDR1 as LNHDA and CDR2 as SQIVND (reference sequence). DNA of the CDR3: TGTGCCAGTAGTGTATACAGGGTTGGGGCCAACGTCCTGACTTTC. Protein sequence: CASSVYRVGANVLTF.

The chain uses TRBV7-8 and TRBJ2-5; TRBD2 matches 7 bases. Germline CDR1 is SGHVS and CDR2 is FQNEAQ. The CDR3 totals 10 residues. The V and J ends lost 10 bases and 5 bases, in that order; junction bases with no gene match: 1. DNA of the CDR3: TGTGCCATCGGGAGGGAGACCCAGTACTTC. This translates into CAIGRETQYF.

This clonotype was seen repeatedly, ten times or more. The chain links TRBV9 to TRBJ2-5; TRBD2 is a possible D gene (5 bases). V was clipped by 4 bases and J by 3 bases, with 19 bases between them. Germline V CDR1 and CDR2: SGDLS, YYNGEE. The CDR3 has 16 amino acids. CDR3 sequence: CASSPSTGRPKETQYF. The DNA of the CDR3 is TGTGCCAGCAGCCCCTCGACGGGGAGACCGAAAGAGACCCAGTACTTC.

This clonotype was counted only a few times. CDR3 region: CASSQIAGSSYNEQFF. CDR3 DNA sequence: TGCGCCAGCAGCCAAATAGCGGGAAGCTCCTACAATGAGCAGTTCTTC. The chain is built from TRBV4-1 and TRBJ2-1; 8 nucleotides line up with TRBD2. Germline-derived CDR1 and CDR2 are MGHRA and YSYEKL. CDR3 size: 16 residues. J was trimmed by 0 bases and V by 2 bases; bases with no gene match: 3.

This clonotype has at least ten counts. The chain couples TRBV11-2 to TRBJ1-5; D is possibly TRBD1 (5 bases). The CDR3 runs to 14 residues. Germline V gives CDR1 SGHAT, CDR2 FQNNGV. Trimming removed 6 bases from V and 5 bases from J, with 14 bases in between. The CDR3 DNA sequence: TGTGCCAGCAGGTGGGGGAGGGGCGATCAGCCCCAGCATTTT. Protein: CASRWGRGDQPQHF. The full variable domain, in which reference TRBV11-2 and TRBJ1-5 provide the parts outside the CDR3, is EAGVAQSPRYKIIEKRQSVAFWCNPISGHATLYWYQQILGQGPKLLIQFQNNGVVDDSQLPKDRFSAERLKGVDSTLKIQPAKLEDSAVYLCASRWGRGDQPQHFGDGTRLSIL.

This clonotype was counted only a few times. The chain links TRBV20-1 to TRBJ2-6; possible D gene TRBD2, 6 bases. Trimming pared 6 bases from V and 0 bases from J, leaving 15 bases between. The CDR3 sequence is 16 residues long. Germline assignment: CDR1 DFQATT and CDR2 SNEGSKA (reference sequence). The CDR3 spells CSASLDGSSGANVLTF. The CDR3 DNA sequence: TGCAGTGCGTCCTTGGACGGGAGCTCTGGGGCCAACGTCCTGACTTTC.

In its sample, this clonotype was seen many times. This chain connects TRBV18 to TRBJ1-5; 7 bases align to TRBD1. Germline V gene data show CDR1 as KGHSH and CDR2 as LQKENI. Unmatched junction bases numbered 5, after V lost 8 bases and J lost 4 bases. The CDR3 sequence is 13 residues long. CDR3 sequence (DNA): TGTGCCAGCAGCTCAGGGGGAAATCAGCCCCAGCATTTT. This codes for CASSSGGNQPQHF.